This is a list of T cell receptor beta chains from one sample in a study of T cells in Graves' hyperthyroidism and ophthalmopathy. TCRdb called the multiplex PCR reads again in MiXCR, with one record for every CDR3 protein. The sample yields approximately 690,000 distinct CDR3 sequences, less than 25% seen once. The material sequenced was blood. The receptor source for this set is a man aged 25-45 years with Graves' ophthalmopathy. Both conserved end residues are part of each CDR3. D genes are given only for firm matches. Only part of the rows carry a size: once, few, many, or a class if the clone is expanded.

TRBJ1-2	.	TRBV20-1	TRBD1	TGCAGTGCGATTGCGGCGGGACAGAAGTATCATGGCTACACCTTC	CSAIAAGQKYHGYTF
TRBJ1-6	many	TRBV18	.	TGTGCCAGCAAAGAAAGACAGACTGAAGATTCACCCCTCCACTTT	CASKERQTEDSPLHF
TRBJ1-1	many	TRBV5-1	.	TGCGCCAGCACCTACAGCGGCCTAATGAACACTGAAGCTTTCTTT	CASTYSGLMNTEAFF
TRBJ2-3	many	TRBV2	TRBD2	TGTGCCAGCAGCTCCGGGACTAGCGGAGATACGCAGTATTTT	CASSSGTSGDTQYF
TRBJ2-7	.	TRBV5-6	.	TGTGCCAGCAGGAATACCTACGAGCAGTACTTC	CASRNTYEQYF
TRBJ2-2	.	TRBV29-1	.	TGCAGCGTTGACCTGGGTCGAACCGGGGAGCTGTTTTTT	CSVDLGRTGELFF
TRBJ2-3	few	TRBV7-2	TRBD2	TGTGCCAGCAGCGGGAAGCGGGAGGGAGGCACAGATACGCAGTATTTT	CASSGKREGGTDTQYF
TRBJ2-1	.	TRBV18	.	TGTGCCAGCTCACCACAACGAGGCTTGGATGAGCAGTTCTTC	CASSPQRGLDEQFF
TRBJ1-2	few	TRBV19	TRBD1	TGTGCCAGTAAAGAGACAGGGTCAACTAACTATGGCTACACCTTC	CASKETGSTNYGYTF
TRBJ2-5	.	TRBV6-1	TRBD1	TGTGCCAGCAGTCGGACAGGGGTGAGGGTAGAGACCCAGTACTTC	CASSRTGVRVETQYF
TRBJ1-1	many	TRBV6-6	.	TGTGCCAGCAGTTACTCGAATACGTATACTGAAGCTTTCTTT	CASSYSNTYTEAFF
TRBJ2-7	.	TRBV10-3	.	TGTGCCATCAGTGATTACGGGACGTCAGGCGAGCAGTACTTC	CAISDYGTSGEQYF
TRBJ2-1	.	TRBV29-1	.	TGCAGCGTTGAACCCAATGGCTGGCTCAATGAGCAGTTCTTC	CSVEPNGWLNEQFF
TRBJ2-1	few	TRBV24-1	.	TGTGCCACCAGTGATTTGGCCGCCACCGGGGACAATGAGCAGTTCTTC	CATSDLAATGDNEQFF
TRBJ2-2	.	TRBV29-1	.	TGCAGCGTTAGGGTCACCGGGGAGCTGTTTTTT	CSVRVTGELFF
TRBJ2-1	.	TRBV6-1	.	TGTGCCAGCAATACCGGGGATGAGCAGTTCTTC	CASNTGDEQFF
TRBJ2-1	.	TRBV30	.	TGTGCCTGGAGGTTTAGCGGTTCCTACAATGAGCAGTTCTTC	CAWRFSGSYNEQFF
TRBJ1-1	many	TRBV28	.	TGTGCCAGCAGGCCGACACTGGACACTGAAGCTTTCTTT	CASRPTLDTEAFF
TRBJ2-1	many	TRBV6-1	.	TGTGCCAGTTACCGGGACGGACCTTTCAATGAGCAGTTCTTC	CASYRDGPFNEQFF